This T cell receptor (beta chain) was sequenced for a study of technical replicates of blood from several donors. Some clones are missing from TCRdb's copy, which holds only in-frame ones; the method was immunoSEQ multiplex PCR. The sample records 75,000 to 90,000 clones, about 89% being singletons. Germline V gives CDR1 MNHEY, CDR2 SVGAGI. The CDR3 runs to 16 residues. V was trimmed by 4 bases and J by 4 bases, leaving 17 bases between them. Sequences were obtained from T cells isolated from PBMCs. The rearrangement links TRBV6-5 to TRBJ1-5; perhaps TRBD1 as D (6 bases). This clonotype was obtained from a human donor in good health. CDR3 coding DNA: TGTGCCAGCAGTTCCCGCACAGGGTTAGCAAATCAGCCCCAGCATTTT. Protein sequence: CASSSRTGLANQPQHF.